The source of this T cell receptor (beta chain) is a study of radiotherapy plus CTLA-4 blockade in lung cancer. Study-wide context: For 18% of patients, objective responses occurred, and approximately 31% had disease control.

Clones were read by immunoSEQ multiplex PCR, and TCRdb kept only the in-frame ones, dropping some. This table holds 80,000 to 100,000 clones, around 83% found once. V lost 2 bases to trimming and J lost 5 bases, with 10 bases between them. From germline, CDR1 is SGHNT and CDR2 YYREEE (reference sequence). The CDR3 has 13 residues. This TCR came from a human donor with non-small cell lung cancer who had a partial response to radiotherapy plus ipilimumab. The sample consisted of peripheral blood, taken from a patient treated with radiotherapy plus ipilimumab. The gene calls are TRBV5-4 and TRBJ2-5, with D possibly being TRBD2 (5 bases). The CDR3 region is CASSLRGAETQYF. CDR3 nucleotide sequence: TGTGCCAGCAGCTTACGGGGAGCCGAGACCCAGTACTTC.